This TCR beta chain derives from a study of Ad26.COV2.S vaccination and SARS-CoV-2 variants. Study-level background: Donor was in the COV1001 Ad26.COV2.S trial arm. Recipients of Ad26.COV2.S got it intramuscularly, once or twice 56 days apart.

As to treatment: approximately 18 received Ad26.COV2.S at low or high dose, single or two shots; roughly five received placebo; per-sample allocation not given. Sampling occurred on day 63 after the first vaccine or placebo injection. Ad26.COV2.S expressed prefusion-stabilized spike from the original Wuhan strain. Study conclusions and caveats: There was reportedly substantial breadth in spike-specific CD8+ and CD4+ T cell responses after vaccination.

This clone was observed a handful of times. Its antigen is unidentified. Measured with immunoSEQ multiplex PCR; TCRdb has only the in-frame clones, and not every one. Here the sample spans a few hundred thousand clones, 85% to 90% being singletons. V shed 3 bases, J shed 9 bases, and the junction held 11 bases outside the gene matches. This CDR3 spans 15 amino acids. Germline V gives CDR1 MNHNS, CDR2 SASEGT. This receptor was taken from a person between 18 and 65 years old who received the Ad26.COV2.S COVID-19 vaccine or a placebo. The sample here was peripheral blood, taken in a trial of Ad26.COV2.S vaccine versus placebo. This chain joins TRBV6-1 and TRBJ1-5; TRBD1 agrees at 7 bases. The CDR3 loop is CASSDQGGALLPQHF. Here the CDR3 DNA reads TGTGCCAGCAGTGACCAGGGGGGGGCACTCCTGCCCCAGCATTTT.